This T cell receptor beta chain is from a study of blood T cell repertoires in COVID-19. Study-level background: T cells, B-cell-depleted T cells, or PBMCs supplied cDNA or gDNA.

Germline lookup yields CDR1 MNHNS and CDR2 SASEGT. Trimming removed 2 bases from V and 8 bases from J, with 13 bases in between. This CDR3 has 15 residues. A few counts support this clone. TCRdb keeps only in-frame clones here, not all; method: immunoSEQ multiplex PCR. The sample carries over 55,000 clones, about four fifths recorded once. The chain employs TRBV6-1 and TRBJ1-6; D might be TRBD1 (5 bases). The sample was peripheral blood. The clonotype comes from a man in his forties or fifties with active COVID-19. CDR3 nucleotides: TGTGCCAGCAGTGAACTTCGGGGGTGGGATTCACCCCTCCACTTT. It specifies CASSELRGWDSPLHF.